One sample yielded the 29 T cell receptor beta chains listed below, sequenced in a study of T cell responses to AZD1222 COVID-19 vaccine. The repertoire was sequenced with immunoSEQ multiplex PCR; TCRdb's copy has only in-frame clones and lacks some. The table includes more than 95,000 clones, around 89% detected once. Sequences were derived from peripheral blood, sampled on day 0 of AZD1222 vaccination. Source of these receptors: an adult in good health.

This clone was observed once. V is TRBV19 and J is TRBJ1-2, with TRBD1 matching 10 bases. Germline-derived CDR1 and CDR2 are LNHDA and SQIVND (reference sequence). After removal of 10 bases from V and 4 bases from J, the junction contained 6 bases not matched to a gene. This CDR3 comprises 13 residues. This CDR3 reads CANDRGRPYGYTF. In DNA, the CDR3 is TGTGCCAACGACAGGGGGCGCCCCTATGGCTACACCTTC.

This clone occurred once. This chain uses TRBV19 with TRBJ1-5; D possibly corresponds to TRBD1 (6 bases). The CDR3 sequence is 15 residues long. V lost 5 bases to trimming and J lost 3 bases, with 14 bases between them. Germline-derived CDR1 and CDR2 are LNHDA and SQIVND (reference sequence). In DNA, the CDR3 is TGTGCCAGTAGTCGGGACAACCGTCTCAATCAGCCCCAGCATTTT. It yields the protein CASSRDNRLNQPQHF.

This CDR3 is CASNRGGTDTQYF. The CDR3 coding sequence is TGTGCCAGCAACAGGGGTGGCACAGATACGCAGTATTTT. The chain combines TRBV6-5 with TRBJ2-3, with 7 bases fitting TRBD1. The CDR3 has 13 residues. V lost 7 bases and J lost 1; bases outside the gene matches: 2. Germline V gene data show CDR1 as MNHEY and CDR2 as SVGAGI.

The chain carries TRBV5-5 and TRBJ2-1, with 13 nucleotides matching TRBD2. V shed 4 bases, J shed 7 bases, and the junction held 8 bases outside the gene matches. Per the germline V gene, CDR1 is SGHKS and CDR2 is YYEKEE (reference sequence). The CDR3 contains 16 residues. The CDR3 protein is CASSPGTSGDANEQFF. Written as DNA, the CDR3 is TGTGCCAGCAGCCCTGGGACTAGCGGGGATGCGAATGAGCAGTTCTTC. The whole variable domain, remainder taken from reference TRBV5-5 and TRBJ2-1, is DAGVTQSPTHLIKTRGQQVTLRCSPISGHKSVSWYQQVLGQGPQFIFQYYEKEERGRGNFPDRFSARQFPNYSSELNVNALLLGDSALYLCASSPGTSGDANEQFFGPGTRLTVL.

V is TRBV21-1 and J is TRBJ2-5. TRBV21-1 is classified as a pseudogene. This CDR3 region has 20 residues. This CDR3 is CASSTGEESENVWYQETQYF. As DNA, the CDR3 is TGTGCCAGCAGCACAGGCGAGGAGTCAGAGAATGTTTGGTACCAAGAGACCCAGTACTTC.

This clone was found a few times. V gene TRBV30 combines with J gene TRBJ2-1; D gene ambiguous. The CDR3 spans 11 residues. V was clipped by 4 bases and J by 10 bases, with 11 bases between them. Germline loops: CDR1 GTSNPN, CDR2 SVGIG (reference sequence). CDR3: CAWTRWEEQFF. The CDR3 nucleotides are TGTGCCTGGACTAGGTGGGAAGAGCAGTTCTTC.

The chain carries TRBV4-3 and TRBJ2-5; D is perhaps TRBD1 or TRBD2 (5 bases each). V was trimmed by 0 bases and J by 5 bases, leaving 10 bases between them. This CDR3 has 14 residues. CDR1 LGHNA and CDR2 YSLEER come from the germline V gene. The DNA of the CDR3 is TGCGCCAGCAGCCAAGAGTCGGGGCTGGAGACCCAGTACTTC. This encodes CASSQESGLETQYF.

The V and J genes are TRBV5-1 and TRBJ2-3, with 14 bases lining up with TRBD2. The CDR3 totals 19 residues. Germline V gene data show CDR1 as SGHRS and CDR2 as YFSETQ. After removal of 4 bases from V and 0 bases from J, the junction contained 10 bases not matched to a gene. The CDR3 loop is CASSLGLAGGALSTDTQYF. Written as DNA, the CDR3 is TGCGCCAGCAGCCTTGGACTAGCGGGAGGAGCTTTGAGCACAGATACGCAGTATTTT.

This clone came up once. The J gene is TRBJ2-7, the V gene TRBV27; 10 bases agree with TRBD2. V lost 3 bases, J lost 1 base, and 15 bases stayed unmatched. The CDR3 runs 19 residues. Per the germline V gene, CDR1 is MNHEY and CDR2 is SMNVEV (reference sequence). The CDR3 DNA reads TGTGCCAGCAGTTTTGGTAGCGGGAGGTTTCCCGTTTTATCCTACGAGCAGTACTTC. Translation: CASSFGSGRFPVLSYEQYF.

This chain connects TRBV18 to TRBJ2-7; 14 nucleotides agree with TRBD2. Looked up from germline, CDR1 is KGHSH and CDR2 is LQKENI. This CDR3 comprises 14 residues. With V trimmed by 5 bases and J by 6 bases, 3 bases remained unmatched. The DNA for the CDR3 is TGTGCCAGCTCAGCGGGACTAGCGGGAGTCGAGCAGTACTTC. Protein: CASSAGLAGVEQYF.

This chain connects TRBV14 to TRBJ2-7; the D call may be TRBD1 or TRBD2 (5 bases each). CDR1 and CDR2 from the germline V gene are SGHDN and FVKESK. CDR3 length: 15 residues. V was clipped by 0 bases and J by 4 bases, with 13 bases between them. The CDR3 loop is CASSQDWDRVYEQYF. CDR3 coding DNA: TGTGCCAGCAGCCAAGACTGGGACCGAGTGTACGAGCAGTACTTC.

The J gene is TRBJ2-7, the V gene TRBV9; either TRBD1 or TRBD2 may fit D (5 bases each). The length of the CDR3 is 14 residues. Germline-derived CDR1 and CDR2 are SGDLS and YYNGEE. V gave up 4 bases and J gave up 2 bases, with 13 bases separating them. Here the CDR3 DNA reads TGTGCCAGCAGCCCGACGAGGGGTCCCTACGAGCAGTACTTC. This translates into CASSPTRGPYEQYF. Using reference TRBV9 and TRBJ2-7 for the parts outside the CDR3, the full variable domain is DSGVTQTPKHLITATGQRVTLRCSPRSGDLSVYWYQQSLDQGLQFLIQYYNGEERAKGNILERFSAQQFPDLHSELNLSSLELGDSALYFCASSPTRGPYEQYFGPGTRLTVT.

Comment on this clone: The identical CDR3 is also encoded by other nucleotide sequences in the sample. The V gene is TRBV27, the J gene TRBJ1-1; weak D call: TRBD1 (5 bases). Looked up from germline, CDR1 is MNHEY and CDR2 is SMNVEV (reference sequence). Trimming removed 2 bases at V and 1 base at J, with 5 bases between. The CDR3 has 13 residues. This chain's CDR3 is CASSLGGNTEAFF. For the CDR3, the DNA is TGTGCCAGCAGTTTAGGGGGGAACACTGAAGCTTTCTTT.

The chain is built from TRBV18 and TRBJ1-5, with TRBD1 matching 9 bases. The V gene's germline CDR1 is KGHSH and CDR2 LQKENI. CDR3 length: 15 residues. V gave up 3 bases and J gave up 7 bases; unmatched junction bases: 7. In nucleotides, the CDR3 is TGTGCCAGCTCACCCACAGGGGGCCAAGAACAGCCCCAGCATTTT. This translates into CASSPTGGQEQPQHF.

V is TRBV30 and J is TRBJ2-7, with D unclear. The CDR3 loop spans 15 amino acids. Trimming pared 6 bases from V and 2 bases from J, leaving 20 bases between. Germline-derived CDR1 and CDR2 are GTSNPN and SVGIG (reference sequence). CDR3 sequence (DNA): TGTGCCTGTCAGAAAGGTGGGCTACTGACCTACGAGCAGTACTTC. This translates into CACQKGGLLTYEQYF.

This sequence joins TRBV3-1 (or the pseudogene TRBV3-2) and TRBJ2-7; D not certain. Germline V lookup: CDR1 LGHDT, CDR2 YNNKEL (reference sequence). CDR3 length equals 13 residues. The V gene lost 3 bases and the J gene lost 3 bases, with 9 bases spanning the gap. For the CDR3, the DNA is TGTGCCAGCAGCCAGGGTTCCATCTACGAGCAGTACTTC. This sequence encodes CASSQGSIYEQYF.

The V and J genes are TRBV9 and TRBJ1-3, with D unresolved. Trimming stripped 2 bases from V and 0 bases from J, with 9 bases between. Per germline, CDR1 SGDLS and CDR2 YYNGEE. The CDR3 consists of 15 residues. As DNA, the CDR3 is TGTGCCAGCAGCGTGTCTGGCGTCTCTGGAAACACCATATATTTT. Amino acid sequence: CASSVSGVSGNTIYF.

This rearrangement joins TRBV7-3 to TRBJ2-2, with 7 positions matching TRBD1. The CDR3 consists of 15 residues. With 5 bases clipped from V and 0 bases from J, the junction kept 3 bases outside the gene matches. Germline V CDR1 and CDR2: SGHTA, FQGTGA. DNA of the CDR3: TGTGCCAGCAGCAACGACAGGGCGAACACCGGGGAGCTGTTTTTT. Protein sequence: CASSNDRANTGELFF.

The rearrangement links TRBV2 to TRBJ2-3, with D possibly being TRBD1 or TRBD2 (5 bases each). The CDR3 has 18 residues. Trimming took 6 bases from V and 4 from J, leaving 26 bases between them. Germline loops: CDR1 SNHLY, CDR2 FYNNEI. This chain's CDR3 is CASRAPVGPFSSPDTQYF. The DNA for the CDR3 is TGTGCCAGCAGGGCTCCGGTGGGACCTTTCAGCTCCCCAGATACGCAGTATTTT.

The chain recombines TRBV11-2 with TRBJ2-5; D is possibly TRBD1 (6 bases). The germline V and J ends were trimmed by 5 bases and 4 bases, with 11 bases remaining between them. Germline V CDR1 and CDR2: SGHAT, FQNNGV. The CDR3 consists of 13 residues. CDR3 coding DNA: TGTGCCAGCAGCCCCCGCAGGGGAGAGACCCAGTACTTC. Residues: CASSPRRGETQYF.

This chain links TRBV5-8 with TRBJ2-1, with 8 bases that match TRBD2. The V gene's germline CDR1 is SGHTS and CDR2 YDEGEE. V trimming: 3 bases; J trimming: 8 bases; junction bases outside the gene matches: 13. This CDR3 comprises 16 residues. The CDR3 bases are TGTGCCAGCAGCTCCCCGGCTAGCGGGTTTTTAGATGAGCAGTTCTTC. Translated, it gives CASSSPASGFLDEQFF.

This chain links TRBV9 with TRBJ1-2; no reliable D call. V was trimmed by 2 bases and J by 1 base, leaving 9 bases between them. The CDR3 consists of 14 residues. The germline CDR1 and CDR2 sequences are SGDLS and YYNGEE. CDR3 sequence: CASSVDIFNYGYTF. CDR3 DNA sequence: TGTGCCAGCAGCGTGGATATTTTTAACTATGGCTACACCTTC.

The V gene is TRBV3-1 (or the pseudogene TRBV3-2), the J gene TRBJ1-2, with D possibly TRBD1 on 5 matching bases. The germline gives CDR1 LGHDT, CDR2 YNNKEL (reference sequence). CDR3 length equals 14 residues. V was trimmed by 4 bases and J by 1 base, leaving 10 bases between them. In nucleotides, the CDR3 is TGTGCCAGCAGCCCCCGGGACGGTAACTATGGCTACACCTTC. It yields the protein CASSPRDGNYGYTF.

The chain has TRBV10-3 and TRBJ2-2, with 7 bases lining up with TRBD1. V lost 3 bases and J lost 1; bases outside the gene matches: 5. Germline CDR1 and CDR2: ENHRY and SYGVKD. CDR3 length equals 16 residues. The CDR3 is CAISDSRGRNTGELFF. In DNA, the CDR3 is TGTGCCATCAGTGATAGTAGGGGGCGGAACACCGGGGAGCTGTTTTTT.

Note on this clone: One end of the junction fails to match germline, which may point to a read error. CDR3 in DNA: TGTGCTAGCAGCTTCGCTAGCGGGACTCTCTACAATGAGCAGTTCTTC. It codes for CASSFASGTLYNEQFF. J is TRBJ2-1 and V is TRBV7-7; 9 bases align to TRBD2. CDR3 length equals 16 residues. Germline V gene lookup returns CDR1 SSHAT and CDR2 FNYEAQ (reference sequence). Using reference TRBV7-7 and TRBJ2-1 for the parts outside the CDR3, the full variable domain is GAGVSQSPRYKVTKRGQDVTLRCDPISSHATLYWYQQALGQGPEFLTYFNYEAQPDKSGLPSDRFSAERPEGSISTLTIQRTEQRDSAMYRCASSFASGTLYNEQFFGPGTRLTVL.

The chain is built from TRBV21-1 and TRBJ2-1; the D call of TRBD2 is as the table states it, not checked on the DNA. TRBV21-1 is reported as a pseudogene. The CDR3 loop spans 19 amino acids. The CDR3, as DNA: TGTGCCAGCAGCAAAGGTGCGGGAGGGCCCACGCCGGCGGGAATTGAGCAGTTCTTC. It specifies CASSKGAGGPTPAGIEQFF.

V gene TRBV19 combines with J gene TRBJ2-7; D not resolved. In germline, CDR1 is LNHDA, CDR2 SQIVND (reference sequence). V dropped 1 base and J dropped 0 bases, with 16 bases sitting between them. The CDR3 is 17 residues long. This CDR3 is CASSIVPLPSNSYEQYF. CDR3 in DNA: TGTGCCAGTAGTATAGTACCCCTGCCCTCGAACTCCTACGAGCAGTACTTC.

The V call is TRBV4-3, the J call TRBJ1-2, with D hard to call. Germline CDR1 and CDR2: LGHNA and YSLEER. Trimming cost V 0 bases and J 0 bases, with 8 bases left between them. The CDR3 extends over 15 amino acids. The CDR3 sequence is CASSQDLAANYGYTF. The CDR3 region has the DNA TGCGCCAGCAGCCAAGATCTAGCGGCTAACTATGGCTACACCTTC.

This clone was seen only once. The V gene is TRBV30, the J gene TRBJ2-7, with 8 positions matching TRBD1. This CDR3 region has 14 residues. CDR1 and CDR2 (germline): GTSNPN, SVGIG (reference sequence). Trimming cost V 3 bases and J 4 bases; bases outside gene matches: 8. CDR3 sequence (DNA): TGTGCCTGGAGCGCCGGGACAGGACTATACGAGCAGTACTTC. Its protein product is CAWSAGTGLYEQYF.